This entry lists 22 T cell receptor beta chains sequenced from one sample in a study of PD-1 blockade in mismatch repair-deficient tumors. Assay used: immunoSEQ multiplex PCR; TCRdb lists only in-frame clones, some missing. The sample lists more than 85,000 clones; 82% were seen once. This material consisted of peripheral blood, taken around 8 months after starting pembrolizumab. The origin of the receptors is an adult with mismatch repair-deficient cancer.

The count of this clone is one. The chain joins TRBV6-1 to TRBJ1-2, with 8 bases that match TRBD1. CDR1 is MNHNS and CDR2 is SASEGT in the germline V gene. The CDR3 spans 14 residues. J lost 4 bases, V lost 6 bases, and 7 bases had no gene match. CDR3 protein: CASRATGTGYGYTF. CDR3 sequence (DNA): TGTGCCAGCAGGGCAACCGGGACAGGCTATGGCTACACCTTC.

The chain uses TRBV7-2 and TRBJ2-5; D might be TRBD2 (6 bases). V shed 5 bases and J shed 5 bases, with 15 bases lying between them. Germline V CDR1 and CDR2: SGHTA, FQGNSA. The CDR3 length is 14 residues. The CDR3 nucleotides are TGTGCCAGCAGCCCCGAGCGGGCTCAGGAGACCCAGTACTTC. It is translated as CASSPERAQETQYF.

The chain links TRBV14 to TRBJ1-1; no clear D. Trimming left V 0 bases short and J 3 bases short, with 5 bases between. There are 13 residues in the CDR3. In germline, CDR1 is SGHDN, CDR2 FVKESK. This chain's CDR3 is CASSQEQYTEAFF. CDR3 DNA: TGTGCCAGCAGCCAAGAACAGTACACTGAAGCTTTCTTT.

The genes are TRBV7-8 and TRBJ1-2, with D tentatively TRBD1 (5 bases). Trimming left V 1 base short and J 4 bases short, with 10 bases between. The CDR3 totals 14 residues. Germline V gene sequence: CDR1 SGHVS, CDR2 FQNEAQ. In DNA, the CDR3 is TGTGCCAGCAGCTTAGACAGGTCCATCTATGGCTACACCTTC. It encodes CASSLDRSIYGYTF.

The chain links TRBV6-1 to TRBJ2-7; a weak D match, TRBD2 (5 bases). Trimming removed 6 bases from V and 4 bases from J, with 16 bases in between. The CDR3 loop spans 14 amino acids. Germline lookup yields CDR1 MNHNS and CDR2 SASEGT. The CDR3 loop reads CASRGLLAAYEQYF. In DNA form, the CDR3 reads TGTGCCAGCAGAGGACTCCTTGCAGCGTACGAGCAGTACTTC.

The CDR3 region has the DNA TGTGCCAGCAGTCTAAGGACAGTAGTTAATGAAAAACTGTTTTTT. This sequence encodes CASSLRTVVNEKLFF. The J gene is TRBJ1-4, the V gene TRBV2, with a weak D call TRBD1 (6 bases). The germline CDR1 and CDR2 sequences are SNHLY and FYNNEI. This CDR3 spans 15 amino acids. Trimming shortened V by 5 bases and J by 4 bases, and 14 bases separated the two germline ends.

This chain links TRBV5-3 with TRBJ2-2; 8 bases agree with TRBD2. TRBV5-3 belongs to the ORF category, with a function that is uncertain. Trimming cost V 4 bases and J 5 bases; bases outside gene matches: 16. The CDR3 has 18 amino acids. CDR3 amino acids: CARSNSRDSGSTTGELFF. In nucleotides, the CDR3 is TGTGCCAGAAGCAACTCGCGAGACAGCGGGAGTACAACCGGGGAGCTGTTTTTT.

As DNA, the CDR3 is TGTGCCAGCAGTGAAGAACTCCAGGGTCGGGCCACTGAAGCTTTCTTT. This translates into CASSEELQGRATEAFF. The V and J genes are TRBV6-1 and TRBJ1-1; the D gene is possibly TRBD1 (5 bases). V gave up 1 base and J gave up 4 bases, with 16 bases separating them. CDR3 length equals 16 residues. The germline V gene encodes CDR1 MNHNS and CDR2 SASEGT.

The chain carries TRBV27 and TRBJ2-3; D unclear. CDR1 is MNHEY, CDR2 SMNVEV, per germline (reference sequence). Trimming shortened V by 6 bases and J by 0 bases, and 7 bases separated the two germline ends. CDR3 size: 13 residues. CDR3 DNA sequence: TGTGCCAGCAGATATCGAAGCACAGATACGCAGTATTTT. It codes for CASRYRSTDTQYF.

This chain joins TRBV11-2 and TRBJ2-1, with 12 bases aligning to TRBD2. Germline lookup yields CDR1 SGHAT and CDR2 FQNNGV. This CDR3 region has 16 residues. After removal of 5 bases from V and 8 bases from J, the junction contained 10 bases not matched to a gene. This chain's CDR3 is CASSPKGLAGGYEQFF. The CDR3 DNA reads TGTGCCAGCAGCCCAAAGGGGCTAGCGGGAGGGTATGAGCAGTTCTTC.

This clone occurred once. This chain uses TRBV11-2 with TRBJ2-4; a possible D gene is TRBD1 (6 bases). CDR3 length: 15 residues. Trimming shortened V by 4 bases and J by 1 base, and 11 bases separated the two germline ends. Germline CDR1 and CDR2: SGHAT and FQNNGV. CDR3 amino acids: CASSYTGLAKNIQYF. Here the CDR3 DNA reads TGTGCCAGCAGCTATACAGGGTTGGCCAAAAACATTCAGTACTTC.

The sample holds one count of this clone. In DNA, the CDR3 is TGTGCCAGCAGCTCACAGGGGGCGCTTGATGGCTACACCTTC. The encoded protein is CASSSQGALDGYTF. The V call is TRBV6-1, the J call TRBJ1-2; 9 nucleotides align to TRBD1. The germline CDR1 and CDR2 sequences are MNHNS and SASEGT. V was clipped by 6 bases and J by 6 bases; unmatched bases: 8. CDR3 length: 14 amino acids.

The chain employs TRBV5-4 and TRBJ2-2, with D perhaps matching TRBD2 (5 bases). The length of the CDR3 is 17 residues. Germline CDR1 SGHNT, CDR2 YYREEE (reference sequence). V lost 0 bases, J lost 1 base, and 13 bases lay in between. The CDR3 nucleotides read TGTGCCAGCAGCTTGGAGCGGCGGGCGGTGAACACCGGGGAGCTGTTTTTT. Encoded protein: CASSLERRAVNTGELFF.

The CDR3: CASSRRGAFIRNEQFF. CDR3 coding DNA: TGTGCCAGCAGCCGTCGTGGGGCGTTCATTCGCAATGAGCAGTTCTTC. The chain carries TRBV5-6 and TRBJ2-1; TRBD1 is a possible D gene (5 bases). CDR3 length equals 16 residues. Germline V gene data show CDR1 as SGHDT and CDR2 as YYEEEE. V dropped 4 bases and J dropped 6 bases, with 20 bases sitting between them.

The chain links TRBV15 to TRBJ2-5; TRBD2 agrees at 12 bases. The length of the CDR3 is 17 residues. Germline lookup yields CDR1 LNHNV and CDR2 YYDKDF (reference sequence). Trimming took 0 bases from V and 5 from J; bases not matched to a gene: 7. The CDR3 DNA is TGTGCCACCAGCAGAGATACTAGCGGGAGGAAGAGGGAGACCCAGTACTTC. Translation gives CATSRDTSGRKRETQYF.

The chain combines TRBV5-1 with TRBJ1-1; D call uncertain. The CDR3 is 13 amino acids. Per germline, CDR1 SGHRS and CDR2 YFSETQ. The V and J ends lost 0 bases and 4 bases respectively, with 7 bases between them. CDR3 coding DNA: TGCGCCAGCAGCTTGGAACAGTTCACTGAAGCTTTCTTT. The encoded protein is CASSLEQFTEAFF.

This chain links TRBV14 with TRBJ1-3; D is possibly TRBD1 (5 bases). Trimming took 4 bases from V and 0 from J, leaving 10 bases between them. Germline CDR1 SGHDN, CDR2 FVKESK. The CDR3 is 15 amino acids. The DNA of the CDR3 is TGTGCCAGCAGCCCGGGGGGTTTCTCTGGAAACACCATATATTTT. Translated, it gives CASSPGGFSGNTIYF.

CDR3 coding DNA: TGCGCCAGCAGCTTGGAGCTGGGAGCGGGTGAAAAACTGTTTTTT. Translation gives CASSLELGAGEKLFF. V usage is TRBV5-1 and J usage is TRBJ1-4; D gene uncertain. Germline CDR1 and CDR2: SGHRS and YFSETQ. V shed 0 bases and J shed 7 bases, with 13 bases lying between them. The CDR3 totals 15 residues.

The chain links TRBV2 to TRBJ2-1; 9 positions agree with TRBD2. This CDR3 spans 14 amino acids. CDR1 and CDR2 (germline): SNHLY, FYNNEI. V dropped 10 bases and J dropped 4; count of bases not matched to a gene: 8. The CDR3 region has the DNA TGTGCCACCTTAGCGGGAGCCCTTTACAATGAGCAGTTCTTC. Its protein product is CATLAGALYNEQFF.

The V call is TRBV6-5, the J call TRBJ2-3, with D possibly matching TRBD2 (7 bases). The CDR3 spans 16 residues. Between the trimmed V and J ends, which lost 4 bases and 3 bases, there was a span of 17 bases. Germline CDR1 reads MNHEY; CDR2 reads SVGAGI. CDR3 residues: CASSWGGGSLTDTQYF. The CDR3 DNA reads as TGTGCCAGCAGTTGGGGGGGCGGGAGCTTGACAGATACGCAGTATTTT.

The chain uses TRBV23-1 and TRBJ1-5; 7 bases are a match to TRBD1. TRBV23-1 is designated an ORF whose function remains uncertain. Trimming removed 2 bases from V and 4 bases from J; junction bases left unmatched: 8. CDR3 length: 16 amino acids. The CDR3, as DNA: TGCGCCAGCAGTCAACCCGACAGGGATTGGAATCAGCCCCAGCATTTT. Translated: CASSQPDRDWNQPQHF.

The chain combines TRBV19 with TRBJ2-1, with D uncertain. The V and J ends lost 6 bases and 3 bases respectively, with 15 bases between them. The CDR3 is 15 residues long. Germline values: CDR1 LNHDA, CDR2 SQIVND (reference sequence). CDR3 in amino acids: CASSPEDVGYNEQFF. Here the CDR3 DNA reads TGTGCCAGTAGCCCTGAGGACGTGGGCTACAATGAGCAGTTCTTC.